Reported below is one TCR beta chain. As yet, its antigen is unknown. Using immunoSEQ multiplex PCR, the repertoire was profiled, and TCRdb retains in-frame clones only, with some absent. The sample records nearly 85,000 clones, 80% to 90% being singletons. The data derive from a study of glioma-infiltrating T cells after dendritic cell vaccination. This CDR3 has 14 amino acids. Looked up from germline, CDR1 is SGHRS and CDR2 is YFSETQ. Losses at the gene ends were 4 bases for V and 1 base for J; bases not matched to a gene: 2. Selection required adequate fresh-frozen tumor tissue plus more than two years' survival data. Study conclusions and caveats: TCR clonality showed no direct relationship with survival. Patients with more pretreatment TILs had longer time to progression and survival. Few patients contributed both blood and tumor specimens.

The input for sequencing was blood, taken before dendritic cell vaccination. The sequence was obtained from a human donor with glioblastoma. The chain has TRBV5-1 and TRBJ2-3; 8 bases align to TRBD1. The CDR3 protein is CASSTGQGTDTQYF. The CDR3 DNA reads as TGCGCCAGCAGCACGGGACAGGGCACAGATACGCAGTATTTT.